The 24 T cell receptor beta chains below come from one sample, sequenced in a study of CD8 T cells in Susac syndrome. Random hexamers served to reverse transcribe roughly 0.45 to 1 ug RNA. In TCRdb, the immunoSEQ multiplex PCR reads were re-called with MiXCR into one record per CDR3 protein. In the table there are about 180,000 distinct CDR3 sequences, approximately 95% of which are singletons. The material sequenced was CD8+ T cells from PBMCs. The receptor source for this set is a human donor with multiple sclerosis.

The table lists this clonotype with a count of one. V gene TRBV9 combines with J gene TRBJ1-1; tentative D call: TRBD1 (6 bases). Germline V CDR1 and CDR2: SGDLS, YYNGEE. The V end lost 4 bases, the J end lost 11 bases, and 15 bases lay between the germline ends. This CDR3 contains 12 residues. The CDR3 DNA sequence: TGTGCCAGCAGCATAGTGGAGGGGGAGGCTTTCTTT. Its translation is CASSIVEGEAFF.

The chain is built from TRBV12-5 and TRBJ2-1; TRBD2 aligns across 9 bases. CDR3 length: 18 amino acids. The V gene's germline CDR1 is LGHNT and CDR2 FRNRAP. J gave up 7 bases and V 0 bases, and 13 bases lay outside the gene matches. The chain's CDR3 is CASGLVIPRAGGGNEQFF. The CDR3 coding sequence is TGTGCTAGTGGTTTGGTAATCCCCCGCGCGGGAGGGGGGAATGAGCAGTTCTTC. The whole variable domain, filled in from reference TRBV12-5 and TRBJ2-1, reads DARVTQTPRHKVTEMGQEVTMRCQPILGHNTVFWYRQTMMQGLELLAYFRNRAPLDDSGMPKDRFSAEMPDATLATLKIQPSEPRDSAVYFCASGLVIPRAGGGNEQFFGPGTRLTVL.

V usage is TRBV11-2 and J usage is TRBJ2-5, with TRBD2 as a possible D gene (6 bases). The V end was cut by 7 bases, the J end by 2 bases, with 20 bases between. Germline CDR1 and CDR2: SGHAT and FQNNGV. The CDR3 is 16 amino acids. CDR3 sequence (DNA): TGTGCCAGCACCCCATCACCTGGCGGGGTTCAAGAGACCCAGTACTTC. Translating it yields CASTPSPGGVQETQYF.

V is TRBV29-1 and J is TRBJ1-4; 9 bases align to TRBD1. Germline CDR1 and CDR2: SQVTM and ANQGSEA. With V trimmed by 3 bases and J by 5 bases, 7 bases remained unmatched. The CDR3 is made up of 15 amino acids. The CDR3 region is CSVEIPGTGNEKLFF. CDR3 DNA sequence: TGCAGCGTTGAGATACCGGGGACAGGGAATGAAAAACTGTTTTTT. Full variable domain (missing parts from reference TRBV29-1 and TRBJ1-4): SAVISQKPSRDICQRGTSLTIQCQVDSQVTMMFWYRQQPGQSLTLIATANQGSEATYESGFVIDKFPISRPNLTFSTLTVSNMSPEDSSIYLCSVEIPGTGNEKLFFGSGTQLSVL.

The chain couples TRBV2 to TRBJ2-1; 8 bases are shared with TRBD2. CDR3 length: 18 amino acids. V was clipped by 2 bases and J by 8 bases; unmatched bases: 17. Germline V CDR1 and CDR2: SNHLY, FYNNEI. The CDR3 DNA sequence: TGTGCCAGCAGTGAATCTCTTCACCTTGGCGGGAGGTTCGATGAGCAGTTCTTC. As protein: CASSESLHLGGRFDEQFF.

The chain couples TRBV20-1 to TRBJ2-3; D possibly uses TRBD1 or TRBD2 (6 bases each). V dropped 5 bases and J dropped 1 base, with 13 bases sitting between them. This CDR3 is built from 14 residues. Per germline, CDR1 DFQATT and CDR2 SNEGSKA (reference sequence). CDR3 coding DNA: TGCAGTGCTTCCGAGGGGGAGGGCACAGATACGCAGTATTTT. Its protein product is CSASEGEGTDTQYF.

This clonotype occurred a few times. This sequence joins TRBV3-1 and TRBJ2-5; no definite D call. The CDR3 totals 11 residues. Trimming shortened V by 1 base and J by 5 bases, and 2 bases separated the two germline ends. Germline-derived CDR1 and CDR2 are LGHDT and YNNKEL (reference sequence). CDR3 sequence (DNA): TGTGCCAGCAGCCAAGGGGAGACCCAGTACTTC. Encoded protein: CASSQGETQYF.

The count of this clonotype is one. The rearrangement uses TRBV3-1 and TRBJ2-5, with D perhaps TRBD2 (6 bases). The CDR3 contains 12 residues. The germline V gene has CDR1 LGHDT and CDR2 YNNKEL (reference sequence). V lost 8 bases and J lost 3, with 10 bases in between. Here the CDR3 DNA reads TGTGCCAGCGCAGGGACTGAAGAGACCCAGTACTTC. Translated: CASAGTEETQYF.

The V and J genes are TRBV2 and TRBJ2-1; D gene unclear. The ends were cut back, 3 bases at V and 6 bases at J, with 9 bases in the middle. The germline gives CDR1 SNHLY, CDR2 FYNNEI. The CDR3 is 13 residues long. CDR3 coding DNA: TGTGCCAGCAGTGAGGGTTTCGCCAATGAGCAGTTCTTC. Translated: CASSEGFANEQFF.

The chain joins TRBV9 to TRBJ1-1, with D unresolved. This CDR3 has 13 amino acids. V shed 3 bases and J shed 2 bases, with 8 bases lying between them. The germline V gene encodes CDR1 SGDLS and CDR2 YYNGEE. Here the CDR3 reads CASSGSTNTEAFF. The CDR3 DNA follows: TGTGCCAGCAGCGGCAGTACTAACACTGAAGCTTTCTTT.

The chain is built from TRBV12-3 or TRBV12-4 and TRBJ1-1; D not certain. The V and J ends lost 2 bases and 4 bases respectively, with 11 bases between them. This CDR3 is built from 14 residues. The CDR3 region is CASSLLYRSTEAFF. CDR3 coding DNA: TGTGCCAGCAGTTTATTGTATCGCAGCACTGAAGCTTTCTTT.

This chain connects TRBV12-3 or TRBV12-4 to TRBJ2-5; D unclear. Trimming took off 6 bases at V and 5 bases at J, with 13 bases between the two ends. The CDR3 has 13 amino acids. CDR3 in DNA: TGTGCCAGCAGCTACCTCCCCGCCGAGACCCAGTACTTC. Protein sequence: CASSYLPAETQYF.

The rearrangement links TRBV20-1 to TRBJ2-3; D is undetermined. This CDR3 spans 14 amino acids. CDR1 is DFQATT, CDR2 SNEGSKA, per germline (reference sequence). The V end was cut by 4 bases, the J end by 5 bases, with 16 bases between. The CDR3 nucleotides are TGCAGTGCTACCAAGTCAAGGGCCGGAGATACGCAGTATTTT. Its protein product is CSATKSRAGDTQYF.

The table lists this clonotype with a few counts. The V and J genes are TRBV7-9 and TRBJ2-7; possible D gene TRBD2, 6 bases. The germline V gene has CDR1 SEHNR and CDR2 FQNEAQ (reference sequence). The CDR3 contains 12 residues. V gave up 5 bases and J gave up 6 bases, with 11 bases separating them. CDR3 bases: TGTGCCAGCAGCGGGGACTCGCGCGAGCAGTACTTC. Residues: CASSGDSREQYF.

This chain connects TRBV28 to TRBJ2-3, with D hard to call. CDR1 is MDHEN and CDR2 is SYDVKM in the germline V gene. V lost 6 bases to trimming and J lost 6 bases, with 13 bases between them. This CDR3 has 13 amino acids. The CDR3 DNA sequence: TGTGCCAGCAGGTCATTGCCGGCCGATACGCAGTATTTT. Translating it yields CASRSLPADTQYF.

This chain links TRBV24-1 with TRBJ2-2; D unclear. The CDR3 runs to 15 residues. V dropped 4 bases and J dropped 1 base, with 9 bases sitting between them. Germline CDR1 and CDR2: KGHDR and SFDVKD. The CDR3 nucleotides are TGTGCCACCAGTGAGTCCGGACGGAACACCGGGGAGCTGTTTTTT. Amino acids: CATSESGRNTGELFF.

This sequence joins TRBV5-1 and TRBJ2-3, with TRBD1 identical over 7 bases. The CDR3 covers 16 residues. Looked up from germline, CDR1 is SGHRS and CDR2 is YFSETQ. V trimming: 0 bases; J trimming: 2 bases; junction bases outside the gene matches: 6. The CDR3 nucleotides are TGCGCCAGCAGCTTGGCAGGTGGGACAGCCACAGATACGCAGTATTTT. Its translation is CASSLAGGTATDTQYF.

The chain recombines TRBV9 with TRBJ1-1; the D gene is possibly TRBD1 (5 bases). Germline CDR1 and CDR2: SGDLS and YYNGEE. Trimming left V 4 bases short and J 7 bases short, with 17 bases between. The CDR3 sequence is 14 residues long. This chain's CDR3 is CASSPMSRGVEAFF. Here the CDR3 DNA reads TGTGCCAGCAGCCCAATGTCGAGGGGCGTTGAAGCTTTCTTT.

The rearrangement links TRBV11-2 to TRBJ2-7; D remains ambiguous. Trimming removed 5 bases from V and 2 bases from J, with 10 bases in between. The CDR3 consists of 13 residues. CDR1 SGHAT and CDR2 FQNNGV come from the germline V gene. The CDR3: CASSPNSAYEQYF. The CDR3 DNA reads TGTGCCAGCAGCCCCAACAGTGCCTACGAGCAGTACTTC.

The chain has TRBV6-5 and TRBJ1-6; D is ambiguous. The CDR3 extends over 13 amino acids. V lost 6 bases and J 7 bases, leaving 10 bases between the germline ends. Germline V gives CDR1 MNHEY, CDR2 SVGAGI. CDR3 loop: CASSPAGNSPLHF. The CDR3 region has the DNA TGTGCCAGCAGCCCTGCGGGGAATTCACCCCTCCACTTT.

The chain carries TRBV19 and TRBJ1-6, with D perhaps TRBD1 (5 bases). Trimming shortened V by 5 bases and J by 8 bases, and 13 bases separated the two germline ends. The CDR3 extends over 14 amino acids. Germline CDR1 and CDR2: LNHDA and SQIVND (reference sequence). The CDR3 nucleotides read TGTGCCAGTAGTCCCCGGACGGGGGATTCACCCCTCCACTTT. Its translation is CASSPRTGDSPLHF.

The CDR3 here is CASSQPTGIPSTDTQYF. The CDR3 DNA sequence: TGTGCCAGCAGCCAACCTACGGGGATACCAAGCACAGATACGCAGTATTTT. The chain has TRBV4-2 and TRBJ2-3; tentative D call: TRBD2 (5 bases). Germline V CDR1 and CDR2: LGHNA, YNFKEQ. The CDR3 is 17 amino acids. The V end lost 2 bases, the J end lost 0 bases, and 15 bases lay between the germline ends.

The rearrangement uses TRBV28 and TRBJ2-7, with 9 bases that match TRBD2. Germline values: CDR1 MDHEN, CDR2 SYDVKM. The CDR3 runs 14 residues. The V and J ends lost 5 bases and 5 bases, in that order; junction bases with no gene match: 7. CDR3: CASSPSGNHDEQYF. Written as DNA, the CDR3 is TGTGCCAGCAGTCCTAGCGGGAATCATGACGAGCAGTACTTC.

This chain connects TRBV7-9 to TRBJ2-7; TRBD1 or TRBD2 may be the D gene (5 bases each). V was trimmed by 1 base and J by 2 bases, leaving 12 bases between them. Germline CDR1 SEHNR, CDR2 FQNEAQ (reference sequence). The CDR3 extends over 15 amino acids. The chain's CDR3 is CASSLDRGAPYEQYF. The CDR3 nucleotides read TGTGCCAGCAGCTTAGACAGAGGGGCGCCCTACGAGCAGTACTTC.